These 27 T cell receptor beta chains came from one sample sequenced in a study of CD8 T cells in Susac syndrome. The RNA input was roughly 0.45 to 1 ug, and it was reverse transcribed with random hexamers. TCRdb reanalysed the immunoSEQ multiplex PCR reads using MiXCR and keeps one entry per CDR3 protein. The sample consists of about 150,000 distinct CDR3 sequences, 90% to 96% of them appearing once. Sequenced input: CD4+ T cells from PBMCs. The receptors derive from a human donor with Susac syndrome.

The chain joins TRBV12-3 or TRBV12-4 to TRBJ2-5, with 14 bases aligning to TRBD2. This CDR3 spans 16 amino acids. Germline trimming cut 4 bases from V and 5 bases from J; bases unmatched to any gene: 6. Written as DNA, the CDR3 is TGTGCCAGCAGTTCGACTAGCGGGAGGGATTGGGAGACCCAGTACTTC. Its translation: CASSSTSGRDWETQYF.

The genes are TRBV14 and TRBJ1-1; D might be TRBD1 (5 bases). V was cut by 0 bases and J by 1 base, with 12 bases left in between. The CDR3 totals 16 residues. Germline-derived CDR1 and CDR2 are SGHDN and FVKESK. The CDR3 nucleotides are TGTGCCAGCAGCCAAGATTGGGGCAGGGCGAACACTGAAGCTTTCTTT. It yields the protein CASSQDWGRANTEAFF.

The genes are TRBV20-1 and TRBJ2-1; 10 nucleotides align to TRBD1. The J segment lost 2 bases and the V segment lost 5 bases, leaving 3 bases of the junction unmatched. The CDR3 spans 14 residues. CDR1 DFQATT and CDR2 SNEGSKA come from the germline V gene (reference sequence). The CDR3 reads CSASGTGAYNEQFF. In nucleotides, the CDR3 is TGCAGTGCTTCCGGGACAGGGGCCTACAATGAGCAGTTCTTC.

The CDR3 sequence: CASSDTQTLSYTF. The CDR3 coding sequence is TGTGCCAGCAGTGACACACAGACTTTGAGCTACACCTTC. This rearrangement joins TRBV25-1 to TRBJ1-2; D gene unclear. The ends were cut back, 3 bases at V and 9 bases at J, with 14 bases in the middle. The CDR3 has 13 residues. The V gene's germline CDR1 is MGHDK and CDR2 SYGVNS.

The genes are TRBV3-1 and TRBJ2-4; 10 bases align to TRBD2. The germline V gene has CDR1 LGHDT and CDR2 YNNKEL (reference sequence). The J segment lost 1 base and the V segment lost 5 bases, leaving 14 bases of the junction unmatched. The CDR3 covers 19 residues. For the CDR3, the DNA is TGTGCCAGCAGCTTGACTAGCGGGTTTTACCTGGGGGCCAAAAACATTCAGTACTTC. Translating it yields CASSLTSGFYLGAKNIQYF.

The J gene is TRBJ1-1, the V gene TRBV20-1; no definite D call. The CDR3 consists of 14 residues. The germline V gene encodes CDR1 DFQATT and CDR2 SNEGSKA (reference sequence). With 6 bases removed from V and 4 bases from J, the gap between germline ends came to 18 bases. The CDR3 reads CSANLEGLGTEAFF. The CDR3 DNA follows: TGCAGTGCAAATCTCGAGGGTTTAGGCACTGAAGCTTTCTTT.

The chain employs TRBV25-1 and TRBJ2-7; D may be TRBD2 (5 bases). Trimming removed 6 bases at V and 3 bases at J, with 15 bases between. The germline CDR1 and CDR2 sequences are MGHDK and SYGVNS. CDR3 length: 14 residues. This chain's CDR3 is CASSGEGTIYEQYF. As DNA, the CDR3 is TGTGCCAGCAGCGGAGAGGGAACTATCTACGAGCAGTACTTC.

The CDR3 nucleotides are TGTGCCAGCAGCCAGCGGGAAGCCAAAAACATTCAGTACTTC. This encodes CASSQREAKNIQYF. V and J are TRBV3-1 and TRBJ2-4, with D perhaps matching TRBD2 (6 bases). Trimming left V 3 bases short and J 0 bases short, with 6 bases between. This CDR3 is built from 14 residues. Germline assignment: CDR1 LGHDT and CDR2 YNNKEL (reference sequence). Looking up the rest from reference TRBV3-1 and TRBJ2-4 gives the full variable domain: DTAVSQTPKYLVTQMGNDKSIKCEQNLGHDTMYWYKQDSKKFLKIMFSYNNKELIINETVPNRFSPKSPDKAHLNLHINSLELGDSAVYFCASSQREAKNIQYFGAGTRLSVL.

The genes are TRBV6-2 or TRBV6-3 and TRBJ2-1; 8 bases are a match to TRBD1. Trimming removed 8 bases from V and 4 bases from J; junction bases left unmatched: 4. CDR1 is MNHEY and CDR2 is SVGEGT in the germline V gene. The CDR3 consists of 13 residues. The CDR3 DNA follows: TGTGCCAGCCAGGGACAGGTATACAATGAGCAGTTCTTC. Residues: CASQGQVYNEQFF.

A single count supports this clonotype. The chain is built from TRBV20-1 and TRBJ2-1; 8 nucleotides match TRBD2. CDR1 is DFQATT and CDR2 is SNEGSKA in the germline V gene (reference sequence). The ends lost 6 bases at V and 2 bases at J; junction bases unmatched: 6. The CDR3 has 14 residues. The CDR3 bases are TGCAGTGCCCCCAGCGGGAGCCCCTACAATGAGCAGTTCTTC. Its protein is CSAPSGSPYNEQFF.

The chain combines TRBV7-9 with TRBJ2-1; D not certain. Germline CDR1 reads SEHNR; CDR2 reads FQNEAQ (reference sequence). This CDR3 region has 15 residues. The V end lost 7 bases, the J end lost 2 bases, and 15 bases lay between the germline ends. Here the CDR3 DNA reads TGTGCCAGCACCTCGTCGATAATTGCCTACAATGAGCAGTTCTTC. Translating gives CASTSSIIAYNEQFF.

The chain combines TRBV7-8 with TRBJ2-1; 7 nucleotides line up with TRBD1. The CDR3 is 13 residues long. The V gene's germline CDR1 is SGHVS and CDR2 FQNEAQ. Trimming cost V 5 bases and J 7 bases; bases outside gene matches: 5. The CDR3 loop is CASSMGQPNEQFF. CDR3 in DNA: TGTGCCAGCAGCATGGGACAGCCTAATGAGCAGTTCTTC. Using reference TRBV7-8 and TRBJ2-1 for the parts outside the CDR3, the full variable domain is GAGVSQSPRYKVAKRGQDVALRCDPISGHVSLFWYQQALGQGPEFLTYFQNEAQLDKSGLPSDRFFAERPEGSVSTLKIQRTQQEDSAVYLCASSMGQPNEQFFGPGTRLTVL.

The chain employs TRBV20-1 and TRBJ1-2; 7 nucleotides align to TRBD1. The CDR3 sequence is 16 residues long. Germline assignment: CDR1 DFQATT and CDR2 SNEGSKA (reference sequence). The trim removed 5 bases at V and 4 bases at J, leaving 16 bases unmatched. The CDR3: CSAVLRGRGTGYGYTF. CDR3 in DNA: TGCAGTGCTGTCTTGAGGGGGCGAGGTACTGGCTATGGCTACACCTTC.

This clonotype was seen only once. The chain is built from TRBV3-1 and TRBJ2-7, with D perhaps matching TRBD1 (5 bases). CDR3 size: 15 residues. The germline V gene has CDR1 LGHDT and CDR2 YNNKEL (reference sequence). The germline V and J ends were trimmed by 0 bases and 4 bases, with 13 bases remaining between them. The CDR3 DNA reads TGTGCCAGCAGCCAAGAGGGCAGGGCCATTTACGAGCAGTACTTC. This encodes CASSQEGRAIYEQYF.

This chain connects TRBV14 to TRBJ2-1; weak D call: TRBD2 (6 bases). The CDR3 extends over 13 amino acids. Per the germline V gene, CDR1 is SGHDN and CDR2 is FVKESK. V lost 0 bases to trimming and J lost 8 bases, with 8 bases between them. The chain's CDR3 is CASSQDGDYEQFF. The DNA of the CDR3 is TGTGCCAGCAGCCAAGATGGGGACTATGAGCAGTTCTTC.

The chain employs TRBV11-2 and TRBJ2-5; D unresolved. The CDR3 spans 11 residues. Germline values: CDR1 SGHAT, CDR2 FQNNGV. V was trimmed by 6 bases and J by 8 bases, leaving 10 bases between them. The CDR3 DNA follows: TGTGCCAGCAGGAGACGGGCAACCCAGTACTTC. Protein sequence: CASRRRATQYF.

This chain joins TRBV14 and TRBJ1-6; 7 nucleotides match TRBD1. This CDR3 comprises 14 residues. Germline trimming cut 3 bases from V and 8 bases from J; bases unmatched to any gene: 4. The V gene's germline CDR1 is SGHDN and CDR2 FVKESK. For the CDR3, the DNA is TGTGCCAGCAGCCAGACAGGGTACTATTCACCCCTCCACTTT. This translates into CASSQTGYYSPLHF.

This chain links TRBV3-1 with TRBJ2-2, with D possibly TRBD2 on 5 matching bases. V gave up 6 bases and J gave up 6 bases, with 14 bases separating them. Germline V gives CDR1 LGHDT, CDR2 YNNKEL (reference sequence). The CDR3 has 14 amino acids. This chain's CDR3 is CASRSGQASGELFF. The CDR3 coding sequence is TGTGCCAGCAGAAGCGGCCAGGCGTCCGGGGAGCTGTTTTTT.

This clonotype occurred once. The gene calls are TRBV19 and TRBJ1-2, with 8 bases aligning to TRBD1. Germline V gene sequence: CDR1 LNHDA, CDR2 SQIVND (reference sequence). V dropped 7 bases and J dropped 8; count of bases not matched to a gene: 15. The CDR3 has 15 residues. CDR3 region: CASTTGSTGAGGYTF. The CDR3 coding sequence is TGTGCCAGTACCACGGGGTCGACAGGGGCGGGAGGCTACACCTTC.

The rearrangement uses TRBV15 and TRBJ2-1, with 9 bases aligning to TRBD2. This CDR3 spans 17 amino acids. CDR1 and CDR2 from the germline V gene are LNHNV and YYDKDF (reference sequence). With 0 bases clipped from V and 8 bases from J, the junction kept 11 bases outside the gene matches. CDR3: CATSREPGGTSFDEQFF. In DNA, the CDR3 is TGTGCCACCAGCAGAGAGCCCGGGGGGACTAGCTTCGATGAGCAGTTCTTC. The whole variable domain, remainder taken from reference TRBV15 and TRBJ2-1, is DAMVIQNPRYQVTQFGKPVTLSCSQTLNHNVMYWYQQKSSQAPKLLFHYYDKDFNNEADTPDNFQSRRPNTSFCFLDIRSPGLGDTAMYLCATSREPGGTSFDEQFFGPGTRLTVL.

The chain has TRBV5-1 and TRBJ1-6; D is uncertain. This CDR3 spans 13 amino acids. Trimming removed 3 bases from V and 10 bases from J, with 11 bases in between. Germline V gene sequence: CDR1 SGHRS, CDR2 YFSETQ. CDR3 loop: CASSSEVGSPLHF. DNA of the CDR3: TGCGCCAGCAGCTCCGAAGTGGGATCACCCCTCCACTTT. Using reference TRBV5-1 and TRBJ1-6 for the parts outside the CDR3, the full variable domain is KAGVTQTPRYLIKTRGQQVTLSCSPISGHRSVSWYQQTPGQGLQFLFEYFSETQRNKGNFPGRFSGRQFSNSRSEMNVSTLELGDSALYLCASSSEVGSPLHFGNGTRLTVT.

The CDR3 loop reads CSVGPPSGQGVDGYTF. The CDR3 DNA is TGCAGCGTTGGGCCCCCCTCGGGACAGGGGGTGGATGGCTACACCTTC. The V gene is TRBV29-1, the J gene TRBJ1-2, with 11 bases lining up with TRBD1. The CDR3 loop spans 16 amino acids. V lost 4 bases to trimming and J lost 6 bases; unmatched junction nucleotides: 13. CDR1 is SQVTM and CDR2 is ANQGSEA in the germline V gene. The full variable domain, with the rest looked up from reference TRBV29-1 and TRBJ1-2, is SAVISQKPSRDICQRGTSLTIQCQVDSQVTMMFWYRQQPGQSLTLIATANQGSEATYESGFVIDKFPISRPNLTFSTLTVSNMSPEDSSIYLCSVGPPSGQGVDGYTFGSGTRLTVV.

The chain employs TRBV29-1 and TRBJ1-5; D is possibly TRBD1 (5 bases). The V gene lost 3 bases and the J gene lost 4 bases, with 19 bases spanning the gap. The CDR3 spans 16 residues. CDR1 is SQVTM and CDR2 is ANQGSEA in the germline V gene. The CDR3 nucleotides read TGCAGCGTTGATAATCGGGGCAGGGCACGGAATCAGCCCCAGCATTTT. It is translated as CSVDNRGRARNQPQHF.

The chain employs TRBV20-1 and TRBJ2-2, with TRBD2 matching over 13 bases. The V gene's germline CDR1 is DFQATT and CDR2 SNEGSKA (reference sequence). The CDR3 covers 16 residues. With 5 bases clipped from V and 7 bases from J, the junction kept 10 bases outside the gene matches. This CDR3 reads CSAPEPGLAGDGELFF. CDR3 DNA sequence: TGCAGTGCTCCCGAACCAGGACTAGCGGGAGACGGGGAGCTGTTTTTT.

CDR3 region: CSVSTGTGYSNQPQHF. DNA of the CDR3: TGCAGCGTCAGTACCGGGACAGGGTATAGCAATCAGCCCCAGCATTTT. This rearrangement joins TRBV29-1 to TRBJ1-5, with 9 bases fitting TRBD1. V shed 6 bases and J 0 bases; nucleotides not matched to a gene: 9. This CDR3 contains 16 residues. The V gene's germline CDR1 is SQVTM and CDR2 ANQGSEA. Full variable domain (outside the CDR3, taken from reference TRBV29-1 and TRBJ1-5): SAVISQKPSRDICQRGTSLTIQCQVDSQVTMMFWYRQQPGQSLTLIATANQGSEATYESGFVIDKFPISRPNLTFSTLTVSNMSPEDSSIYLCSVSTGTGYSNQPQHFGDGTRLSIL.

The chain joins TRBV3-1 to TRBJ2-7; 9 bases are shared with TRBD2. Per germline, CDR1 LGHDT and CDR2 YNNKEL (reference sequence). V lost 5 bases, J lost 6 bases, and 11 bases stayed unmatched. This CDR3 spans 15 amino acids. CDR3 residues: CASSFQREVPGEQYF. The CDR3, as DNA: TGTGCCAGCAGCTTCCAGCGGGAGGTTCCCGGCGAGCAGTACTTC.

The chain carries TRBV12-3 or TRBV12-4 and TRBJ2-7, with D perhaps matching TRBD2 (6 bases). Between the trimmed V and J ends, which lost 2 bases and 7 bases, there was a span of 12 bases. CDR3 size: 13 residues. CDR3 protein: CASSLNGTAEQYF. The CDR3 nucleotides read TGTGCCAGCAGTTTAAACGGGACTGCAGAGCAGTACTTC.